The rows below give T cell receptor beta chains drawn from one sample of a study of beta chain features in type 1 diabetes. This table comes from immunoSEQ multiplex PCR, and its TCRdb copy is limited to in-frame clones, with some not included. The data contain hundreds of thousands of clones, around 15% of them seen just once; the ten biggest clones take up less than 0.025%. The sequenced sample was naive CD4+ T cells from blood. These receptors were collected from a man aged 18 to 29 with type 1 diabetes. The CDR3 runs from the conserved cysteine through the conserved F or W. Fields, in order: CDR3 length, D gene, V gene, J gene, clone size, CDR3 DNA, CDR3 protein. D genes are given only for firm matches. The size field is filled for only some rows; it gives once, few, many or a size class.

13,NA,TRBV30,TRBJ2-7,few,TGTGCCTGGAGTGCCCAGGGCCCCGTGCGGCAGTACTTC,CAWSAQGPVRQYF
13,NA,TRBV6-6,TRBJ1-2,NA,TGTGCCAGCAGTCCCCTCCAGGAGGTAGGCTACACCTTC,CASSPLQEVGYTF
16,NA,TRBV5-1,TRBJ1-4,NA,TGCGCCAGCAGCTTGGAATATAACAGGGAGGATGAAAAACTGTTTTTT,CASSLEYNREDEKLFF
12,NA,TRBV5-6,TRBJ2-5,few,TGTGCCAGCAGCCTCAGTGGTGAGACCCAGTACTTC,CASSLSGETQYF
15,NA,TRBV30,TRBJ2-3,few,TGTGCCTGGAGTCCCTACTTAAAGAGCACAGATACGCAGTATTTT,CAWSPYLKSTDTQYF
15,NA,TRBV29-1,TRBJ1-2,NA,TGCAGCGTTGAGGCGGGGGGATCGGGTAACTATGGCTACACCTTC,CSVEAGGSGNYGYTF
13,NA,TRBV30,TRBJ1-2,NA,TGTGCCTGGAGTATAGGCCGGAACTATGGCTACACCTTC,CAWSIGRNYGYTF
15,NA,TRBV4-1,TRBJ1-1,few,TGCGCCAGCAGCCAAGAGACAGGTTTGAACACTGAAGCTTTCTTT,CASSQETGLNTEAFF
17,TRBD1,TRBV15,TRBJ2-3,NA,TGTGCCACCAGCAGAAACCGACAGGGGTTAGGGGCAGATACGCAGTATTTT,CATSRNRQGLGADTQYF
15,NA,TRBV5-4,TRBJ2-5,few,TGTGCCAGCAGCTTGGGCAGGGGCCCTAAAGAGACCCAGTACTTC,CASSLGRGPKETQYF
13,TRBD1,TRBV30,TRBJ1-5,few,TGTGCCTGGGCCACACAGGGGGATCAGCCCCAGCATTTT,CAWATQGDQPQHF
14,TRBD1,TRBV5-1,TRBJ1-4,NA,TGCGCCAGCAGCCCAGGACAGGGACGTGAAAAACTGTTTTTT,CASSPGQGREKLFF
14,NA,TRBV7-9,TRBJ2-7,NA,TGTGCCAGCAGCTTAGACGGCCCTCGGGACGAGCAGTACTTC,CASSLDGPRDEQYF
15,TRBD1,TRBV25-1,TRBJ2-7,few,TGTGCCAGCAGTGACGGGAGACAGGGGGCATACGAGCAGTACTTC,CASSDGRQGAYEQYF
12,TRBD1,TRBV14,TRBJ2-5,NA,TGTGCCAGCAGCCAAGTGGCCGGGACAGTCTACTTC,CASSQVAGTVYF
12,NA,TRBV27,TRBJ1-2,few,TGTGCCAGCAGTTTAAAGGGCTATGGCTACACCTTC,CASSLKGYGYTF
13,NA,TRBV30,TRBJ2-4,NA,TGTGCCTGGAGTGGCCCCGGGACTCCTAGGGCGTACTTC,CAWSGPGTPRAYF
14,TRBD2,TRBV5-1,TRBJ2-5,NA,TGCGCCAGCAGCCCTGGGGGGGTCCCTGGGGCCCAGTACTTC,CASSPGGVPGAQYF
14,NA,TRBV30,TRBJ1-5,once,TGTGCCTGGAGTGGTGGAGGGGAGAGGCAGCCCCAGCATTTT,CAWSGGGERQPQHF
18,TRBD2,TRBV4-1,TRBJ2-3,few,TGCGCCAGCAGCCAGGAGGCCGCCGGGACTAGCGTCACAGATACGCAGTATTTT,CASSQEAAGTSVTDTQYF
16,TRBD2,TRBV7-2,TRBJ2-5,few,TGTGCCAGCAGCTTAGGGGCTAGCGGGGGACAAGAGACCCAGTACTTC,CASSLGASGGQETQYF
14,TRBD1,TRBV28,TRBJ1-2,NA,TGTGCCAGCAGCGGGACAGGGCCCCACTATGGCTACACCTTC,CASSGTGPHYGYTF
15,TRBD2,TRBV9,TRBJ2-3,NA,TGTGCCAGCAGCCCCCGGGGAGCGGGGGGGGATACGCAGTATTTT,CASSPRGAGGDTQYF
14,NA,TRBV14,TRBJ2-5,few,TGTGCCAGCAGCCAAGGATGGGGGGTAAAGACCCAGTACTTC,CASSQGWGVKTQYF
13,NA,TRBV5-1,TRBJ1-5,few,TGCGCCAGCAGCCTCGATAGCAATCAGCCCCAGCATTTT,CASSLDSNQPQHF
13,NA,TRBV12-5,TRBJ1-2,few,TGTGCTAGTCGCCTACGGTCGGGGTATGGCTACACCTTC,CASRLRSGYGYTF
13,NA,TRBV5-1,TRBJ2-7,NA,TGCGCCAGCAGCCCGACAGGTCCCTACGAGCAGTACTTC,CASSPTGPYEQYF
11,NA,TRBV20-1,TRBJ1-2,NA,TGCAGTGCTAGTAGGAGTAATGGCTACACCTTC,CSASRSNGYTF
15,NA,TRBV5-1,TRBJ1-1,few,TGCGCCAGCAGCTTGGATCCGACAGGGAACACTGAAGCTTTCTTT,CASSLDPTGNTEAFF
11,NA,TRBV30,TRBJ2-7,few,TGTGCCTGGAGTGTACGAGGGGAGCAGTACTTC,CAWSVRGEQYF
13,NA,TRBV2,TRBJ1-1,NA,TGTGCCAGCAGTGGTGGGGGCCCCACTGAAGCTTTCTTT,CASSGGGPTEAFF
17,TRBD2,TRBV7-8,TRBJ2-3,NA,TGTGCCAGCAGTTGGACTAGCGGGGGACACAGCACAGATACGCAGTATTTT,CASSWTSGGHSTDTQYF
14,NA,TRBV5-6,TRBJ2-7,NA,TGTGCCAGCAGCTTGGGGACGGAGTTCTACGAGCAGTACTTC,CASSLGTEFYEQYF
14,NA,TRBV5-1,TRBJ2-7,NA,TGCGCCAGCAGCTTGGCAAACAGGGTGGACGAGCAGTACTTC,CASSLANRVDEQYF
12,NA,TRBV18,TRBJ2-1,NA,TGTGCCAGCTCACCGCTGTTGGATGAGCAGTTCTTC,CASSPLLDEQFF
12,NA,TRBV5-6,TRBJ2-5,NA,TGTGCCAGCAGCTTTTACCAAGAGACCCAGTACTTC,CASSFYQETQYF
14,TRBD1,TRBV30,TRBJ1-1,few,TGTGCCTGGAGTGAGGAACAGGGGGCCACTGAAGCTTTCTTT,CAWSEEQGATEAFF
12,NA,TRBV6-5,TRBJ2-5,NA,TGTGCCAGCAGCCCGGGGCAAGAGACCCAGTACTTC,CASSPGQETQYF
13,TRBD1,TRBV29-1,TRBJ1-1,NA,TGCAGCGTTAAGGGACAGGCGAACACTGAAGCTTTCTTT,CSVKGQANTEAFF
15,TRBD1,TRBV5-1,TRBJ2-7,few,TGCGCCAGCAGATCCGGGACAGGGGACCCCTACGAGCAGTACTTC,CASRSGTGDPYEQYF
12,NA,TRBV11-2,TRBJ2-5,few,TGTGCCAGCAGCATCACGCAGGAGACCCAGTACTTC,CASSITQETQYF
14,NA,TRBV11-2,TRBJ1-1,few,TGTGCCAGCAGCCCTAACATGGCCCGGGTTAGGGCTTTCTTT,CASSPNMARVRAFF
16,NA,TRBV23-1,TRBJ1-5,few,TGCGCCAGCAGCAGGGCTTCAGGATATAGCAATCAGCCCCAGCATTTT,CASSRASGYSNQPQHF
14,NA,TRBV11-1,TRBJ1-6,NA,TGTGCCAGCAGCTCAATAGTGGTGGATTCACCCCTCCACTTT,CASSSIVVDSPLHF
15,NA,TRBV27,TRBJ2-2,NA,TGTGCCAGCAGTCCCTGGACAGCGAACACCGGGGAGCTGTTTTTT,CASSPWTANTGELFF
13,NA,TRBV7-6,TRBJ1-4,NA,TGTGCCAGCAGCTTACAGGGGAATGAAAAACTGTTTTTT,CASSLQGNEKLFF
15,NA,TRBV14,TRBJ2-5,NA,TGTGCCAGCAGCCAAGGATTGCCCTGGCAAGAGACCCAGTACTTC,CASSQGLPWQETQYF
12,NA,TRBV7-2,TRBJ2-5,few,TGTGCCAGCAGCTTAGGCCCGGGACTGGCAGACTTC,CASSLGPGLADF
13,TRBD1,TRBV11-3,TRBJ1-1,NA,TGTGCCAGCAGCACAGACAGGGACACTGAAGCTTTCTTT,CASSTDRDTEAFF
15,NA,TRBV2,TRBJ1-4,few,TGTGCCAGCAGTGAATATGAACTCCTCCCTGGAAAACTGTTTTTT,CASSEYELLPGKLFF